A selection of T cell receptor beta chains follows, all from one sample in a study of beta chain features in type 1 diabetes. Sequencing was performed with immunoSEQ multiplex PCR; in TCRdb, only in-frame clones are kept and a portion is missing. In the table there are hundreds of thousands of clones, around 10% of which are singletons. The source material was naive CD4+ T cells from blood. The origin of the receptors is a young woman in good health. Both conserved end residues are part of each CDR3. Each record gives: D gene, J gene, clone size, V gene, CDR3 protein, CDR3 DNA. D genes are given only for firm matches. Rows may omit the clone size; those that give it use once, few, many or a size class.

TRBD2 | TRBJ2-5 | . | TRBV4-3 | CASSQVFGGVETQYF | TGCGCCAGCAGCCAAGTATTCGGGGGGGTGGAGACCCAGTACTTC
TRBD2 | TRBJ2-5 | . | TRBV30 | CAWSVGLVTETQYF | TGTGCCTGGAGTGTGGGACTAGTCACGGAGACCCAGTACTTC
TRBD1 | TRBJ1-1 | few | TRBV18 | CASMAGTVEAFF | TGTGCCAGCATGGCAGGGACAGTGGAAGCTTTCTTT
. | TRBJ2-5 | few | TRBV14 | CASSRIQGLQETQYF | TGTGCCAGCAGCCGGATACAGGGCCTACAAGAGACCCAGTACTTC
TRBD1 | TRBJ2-7 | . | TRBV5-1 | CASSSTGQEYEQYF | TGCGCCAGCAGCTCCACGGGACAGGAATACGAGCAGTACTTC
TRBD2 | TRBJ2-3 | many | TRBV7-2 | CASSRTSTGTDTQYF | TGTGCCAGCAGCCGGACTAGCACGGGCACAGATACGCAGTATTTT
. | TRBJ2-3 | . | TRBV9 | CASSVGSDTQYF | TGTGCCAGCAGCGTGGGCTCAGATACGCAGTATTTT
TRBD2 | TRBJ2-3 | few | TRBV29-1 | CSVELAGGPRTDTQYF | TGCAGCGTTGAGCTAGCGGGGGGCCCGCGCACAGATACGCAGTATTTT
TRBD1 | TRBJ2-1 | . | TRBV18 | CASSPVLGQSYNEQFF | TGTGCCAGCTCACCAGTTCTGGGACAGTCATACAATGAGCAGTTCTTC
TRBD1 | TRBJ1-5 | . | TRBV2 | CASSEQGEGQPQHF | TGTGCCAGCAGTGAACAGGGGGAGGGTCAGCCCCAGCATTTT
. | TRBJ2-1 | few | TRBV5-4 | CASSDGQSSYNEQFF | TGTGCCAGCAGCGACGGACAGAGCTCCTACAATGAGCAGTTCTTC
. | TRBJ1-1 | . | TRBV4-1 | CASSQDYGVTEAFF | TGCGCCAGCAGCCAAGATTACGGCGTCACTGAAGCTTTCTTT
TRBD1 | TRBJ2-6 | few | TRBV29-1 | CSAKATGTGANVLTF | TGCAGCGCCAAAGCGACAGGGACTGGGGCCAACGTCCTGACTTTC
. | TRBJ2-7 | . | TRBV27 | CASSDDGSLFYEQYF | TGTGCCAGCAGTGATGACGGAAGTTTATTCTACGAGCAGTACTTC
TRBD2 | TRBJ2-3 | . | TRBV7-2 | CASSLGWLAGGDTDTQYF | TGTGCCAGCAGCTTAGGGTGGCTAGCGGGAGGGGACACAGATACGCAGTATTTT
. | TRBJ2-3 | few | TRBV4-2 | CASSPMGADTQYF | TGTGCCAGCAGCCCGATGGGGGCAGATACGCAGTATTTT
. | TRBJ2-2 | few | TRBV27 | CASSLATGELFF | TGTGCCAGCAGTTTAGCCACCGGGGAGCTGTTTTTT
. | TRBJ2-7 | few | TRBV25-1 | CASSDSLRSSYEQYF | TGTGCCAGCAGTGATTCACTCAGAAGCTCCTACGAGCAGTACTTC
. | TRBJ2-3 | . | TRBV7-3 | CASSLTGVFGDTQYF | TGTGCCAGCAGCTTGACGGGAGTTTTTGGAGATACGCAGTATTTT
. | TRBJ2-1 | . | TRBV14 | CASSQGTATYNEQFF | TGTGCCAGCAGCCAAGGGACAGCGACCTACAATGAGCAGTTCTTC
. | TRBJ2-5 | . | TRBV18 | CASSPQDGETQYF | TGTGCCAGCTCACCTCAGGACGGGGAGACCCAGTACTTC
. | TRBJ1-2 | . | TRBV11-2 | CASSRDRHGYTF | TGTGCCAGCAGCCGCGACAGACATGGCTACACCTTC
TRBD1 | TRBJ2-1 | few | TRBV7-9 | CASSPGQVRYNEQFF | TGTGCCAGCAGCCCCGGACAGGTGCGATACAATGAGCAGTTCTTC
. | TRBJ2-3 | . | TRBV29-1 | CSGRVHTDTQYF | TGCAGCGGTCGGGTTCACACAGATACGCAGTATTTT
. | TRBJ1-1 | . | TRBV11-2 | CASPGVEEGTFF | TGTGCCAGCCCCGGGGTAGAAGAAGGTACTTTCTTT
. | TRBJ2-4 | once | TRBV5-4 | CASSSGPTGNIQYF | TGTGCCAGCAGCTCTGGACCCACTGGGAACATTCAGTACTTC
. | TRBJ2-3 | . | TRBV7-2 | CASSLGSGTSLTDTQYF | TGTGCCAGCAGCTTAGGTTCGGGGACAAGCCTCACAGATACGCAGTATTTT
. | TRBJ2-3 | . | TRBV30 | CAYSQGDTQYF | TGTGCCTACTCCCAGGGAGATACGCAGTATTTT
. | TRBJ2-6 | . | TRBV7-2 | CASSPTGTPPSGANVLTF | TGTGCCAGCAGCCCGACAGGGACTCCTCCCTCTGGGGCCAACGTCCTGACTTTC
. | TRBJ2-1 | few | TRBV7-2 | CASSPPVRSNEQFF | TGTGCCAGCAGCCCCCCCGTCAGGTCGAATGAGCAGTTCTTC
TRBD1 | TRBJ2-5 | few | TRBV11-3 | CASTNYLGDRPEETQYF | TGTGCCAGCACCAATTACCTCGGGGACAGACCCGAAGAGACCCAGTACTTC